A selection of T cell receptor beta chains follows, all from one sample in a study of OX40 agonist ivuxolimab in advanced cancers. Method: immunoSEQ multiplex PCR; TCRdb's copy keeps in-frame clones and lacks some. The sample lists about 24,000 clones; 60% to 80% were seen once. Sequenced material: CD4+ or CD8+ T cells sorted from blood, taken in a trial of the OX40 agonist ivuxolimab. The receptors were sampled from an adult with an advanced solid tumor such as melanoma, head and neck, liver or kidney cancer. Both conserved end residues are part of each CDR3. A D gene is named only where the DNA matches it firmly. The size field is filled for only some rows; it gives once, few, many or a size class.

j_gene,abundance,d_gene,v_gene,CDR3aa,CDR3nt
TRBJ1-5,once,-,TRBV2,CASSDYRQQPQHF,TGTGCCAGCAGTGATTACAGGCAACAGCCCCAGCATTTT
TRBJ1-1,-,-,TRBV7-9,CASSLSSDTEAFF,TGTGCCAGCAGCTTATCCTCCGACACTGAAGCTTTCTTT
TRBJ2-1,few,TRBD2,TRBV13,CASSLGIGIAGGDNEQFF,TGTGCCAGCAGCTTAGGCATCGGGATAGCGGGGGGGGACAATGAGCAGTTCTTC
TRBJ2-5,-,TRBD2,TRBV5-6,CASSFLAGQETQYF,TGTGCCAGCAGCTTCCTAGCGGGGCAAGAGACCCAGTACTTC
TRBJ1-2,few,-,TRBV6-6,CASSSDGAYGYTF,TGTGCCAGCAGCTCCGACGGGGCCTATGGCTACACCTTC
TRBJ2-7,once,TRBD2,TRBV10-3,CAIRGATGGTSGAYEQYF,TGTGCCATCAGGGGGGCCACCGGGGGGACTAGCGGAGCCTACGAGCAGTACTTC
TRBJ2-1,-,-,TRBV7-2,CASSSRIGSYNEQFF,TGTGCCAGCAGCTCCCGAATAGGATCTTACAATGAGCAGTTCTTC
TRBJ2-1,-,-,TRBV7-8,CASSYQVSSYNEQFF,TGTGCCAGCAGCTATCAGGTTTCATCCTACAATGAGCAGTTCTTC
TRBJ1-5,once,-,TRBV7-6,CASSLARNQPQHF,TGTGCCAGCAGCTTAGCGCGGAATCAGCCCCAGCATTTT
TRBJ2-3,-,-,TRBV7-9,CASSPRDNTDTQYF,TGCGCCAGCAGCCCCCGGGACAACACAGATACGCAGTATTTT
TRBJ2-7,-,-,TRBV5-5,CASSRGQGTGEQYF,TGTGCCAGCAGCCGAGGGCAAGGTACGGGTGAGCAGTACTTC
TRBJ1-1,-,-,TRBV6-4,CASSHDSNTEAFF,TGTGCCAGCAGTCACGACAGTAACACTGAAGCTTTCTTT
TRBJ2-5,-,-,TRBV7-2,CASSPLGQETQYF,TGTGCCAGCAGCCCCCTGGGGCAAGAGACCCAGTACTTC
TRBJ2-1,-,TRBD2,TRBV13,CASRATSGEADEQFF,TGTGCCAGCAGGGCCACTAGCGGGGAGGCGGATGAGCAGTTCTTC
TRBJ2-1,-,TRBD2,TRBV7-9,CASSLDGGGGNEQFF,TGTGCCAGCAGCTTAGACGGCGGGGGTGGAAATGAGCAGTTCTTC
TRBJ2-3,-,TRBD2,TRBV10-2,CASSEPRGGLVDTQYF,TGCGCCAGCAGTGAGCCGCGGGGGGGCCTTGTAGATACGCAGTATTTT
TRBJ2-1,-,TRBD2,TRBV28,CASSALGGGALF,TGTGCCAGCAGTGCCCTGGGCGGGGGGGCGCTCTTC
TRBJ1-1,-,-,TRBV15,CATSNYKGNTEAFF,TGTGCCACCAGCAATTACAAGGGGAACACTGAAGCTTTCTTT
TRBJ2-7,few,-,TRBV19,CASSIAGFGSSSYEQYF,TGTGCCAGTAGTATTGCAGGGTTCGGGAGCAGCTCCTACGAGCAGTACTTC
TRBJ1-1,-,-,TRBV19,CASSFSGGTEAFF,TGTGCCAGTAGTTTCAGTGGGGGCACTGAAGCTTTCTTT
TRBJ1-2,once,-,TRBV6-6,CASSYSLENDYGYTF,TGTGCCAGCAGTTACTCGCTGGAGAACGACTATGGCTACACCTTC
TRBJ2-5,once,TRBD2,TRBV4-2,CASSHWGGASGGDETQYF,TGTGCCAGCAGCCATTGGGGAGGGGCTAGCGGGGGCGACGAGACCCAGTACTTC
TRBJ2-2,-,TRBD2,TRBV2,CASRGTSGSTGELFF,TGTGCCAGCAGAGGGACTAGCGGGAGCACCGGGGAGCTGTTTTTT
TRBJ1-1,-,-,TRBV2,CASRAGTQDTEAFF,TGTGCCAGCAGGGCCGGGACCCAAGATACTGAAGCTTTCTTT
TRBJ2-5,-,TRBD1,TRBV5-1,CANPETGGQETQYF,TGCGCCAACCCGGAGACAGGGGGACAAGAGACCCAGTACTTC
TRBJ1-1,once,-,TRBV6-6,CASSPLGDTEAFF,TGTGCCAGCAGTCCCCTCGGGGACACTGAAGCTTTCTTT
TRBJ2-7,once,-,TRBV4-2,CASSQVGQPYEQYF,TGTGCCAGCAGCCAAGTCGGACAACCCTACGAGCAGTACTTC
TRBJ1-5,-,-,TRBV10-3,CASSYVPRQPQHF,TGTGCCAGCAGTTACGTCCCCAGACAGCCCCAGCATTTT
TRBJ2-3,few,TRBD1,TRBV5-1,CASSLGATGYTDTQYF,TGCGCCAGCTCCTTGGGGGCGACAGGGTACACAGATACGCAGTATTTT
TRBJ2-2,-,-,TRBV5-4,CASSLREQAGELFF,TGTGCCAGCAGCTTGCGGGAACAGGCTGGGGAGCTGTTTTTT
TRBJ1-3,-,-,TRBV9,CASSAGVGNTIYF,TGTGCCAGCAGCGCAGGGGTTGGAAACACCATATATTTT
TRBJ1-2,few,-,TRBV6-1,CASSERTPGLATF,TGTGCCAGCAGTGAAAGGACACCCGGCCTGGCTACCTTC
TRBJ1-4,-,-,TRBV28,CASRGDATNEKLFF,TGTGCCAGCAGGGGAGATGCAACTAATGAAAAACTGTTTTTT
TRBJ2-6,-,TRBD1,TRBV10-3,CAFRQGSPSGANVLTF,TGTGCCTTCCGACAGGGCTCTCCCTCTGGGGCCAACGTCCTGACTTTC
TRBJ1-6,-,-,TRBV7-9,CASSLGGGGAAPPLHF,TGTGCCAGCAGCTTAGGGGGTGGGGGGGCCGCACCACCCCTCCACTTT
TRBJ2-3,-,-,TRBV5-6,CASMTPTGTVGDTQYF,TGTGCCAGCATGACCCCCACCGGGACGGTAGGAGATACGCAGTATTTT
TRBJ2-7,-,TRBD2,TRBV30,CASRTSGGTYEQYF,TGTGCCTCAAGAACTAGCGGGGGTACCTACGAGCAGTACTTC
TRBJ1-2,-,TRBD1,TRBV9,CASSVAGTGFGYTF,TGTGCCAGCAGCGTAGCAGGGACAGGGTTTGGCTACACCTTC
TRBJ1-1,-,-,TRBV11-3,CASSHVGSHGHTEAFF,TGTGCCAGCAGCCACGTAGGTAGCCACGGGCACACTGAAGCTTTCTTT
TRBJ1-3,-,-,TRBV7-4,CASPVWEGPMLSGNTIYF,TGTGCCAGCCCTGTTTGGGAGGGACCCATGCTCTCTGGAAACACCATATATTTT
TRBJ2-5,-,-,TRBV14,CASSQGSRLTQYF,TGTGCCAGCAGCCAAGGCTCGAGATTGACCCAGTACTTC
TRBJ2-2,-,-,TRBV5-1,CASRVNAFTGELFF,TGCGCCAGCAGAGTTAACGCATTCACCGGGGAGCTGTTTTTT
TRBJ2-5,-,TRBD2,TRBV2,CASSELGGGGQETQYF,TGTGCCAGCAGTGAACTCGGCGGGGGGGGACAAGAGACCCAGTACTTC
TRBJ1-2,-,-,TRBV20-1,CSPPSFLGYTF,TGCAGTCCCCCCTCCTTCCTTGGCTACACCTTC